This T cell receptor beta chain stems from a study of beta chain features in type 1 diabetes. Expressed TCRB transcripts were sequenced, since all the RNA that had been isolated was reverse transcribed. The method was immunoSEQ multiplex PCR; TCRdb's version includes in-frame clones alone and lacks a portion of them. This sample has nearly 700,000 clones, with 10% to 15% found just once. This CDR3 contains 14 residues. V lost 3 bases and J lost 5, with 16 bases in between. Germline loops: CDR1 SQVTM, CDR2 ANQGSEA. Study results and limitations: Shortening of TCRB CDR3s, moderate but significant, appeared in all four CD4+ subsets of Type 1 diabetes patients.

For this clone: Its antigen is currently unknown.

The TCR sequence derives from a man younger than 30 with type 1 diabetes. Sequencing was done on a sample of naive CD4+ T cells from blood. The J gene is TRBJ2-5, the V gene TRBV29-1; D possibly corresponds to TRBD1 (6 bases). The CDR3 reads CSVDQSGAGETQYF. In DNA form, the CDR3 reads TGCAGCGTTGACCAGTCAGGGGCTGGGGAGACCCAGTACTTC.